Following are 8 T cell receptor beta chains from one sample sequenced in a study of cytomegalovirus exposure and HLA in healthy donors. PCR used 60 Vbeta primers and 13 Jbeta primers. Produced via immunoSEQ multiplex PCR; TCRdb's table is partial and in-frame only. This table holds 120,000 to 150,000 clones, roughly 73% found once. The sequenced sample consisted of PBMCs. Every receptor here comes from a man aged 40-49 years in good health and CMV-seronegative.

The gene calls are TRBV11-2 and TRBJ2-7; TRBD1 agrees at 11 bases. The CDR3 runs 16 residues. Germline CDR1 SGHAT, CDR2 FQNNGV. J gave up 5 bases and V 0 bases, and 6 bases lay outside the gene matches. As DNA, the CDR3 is TGTGCCAGCAGCTTAGATATCGGGGACAGGGGGGACGAGCAGTACTTC. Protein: CASSLDIGDRGDEQYF.

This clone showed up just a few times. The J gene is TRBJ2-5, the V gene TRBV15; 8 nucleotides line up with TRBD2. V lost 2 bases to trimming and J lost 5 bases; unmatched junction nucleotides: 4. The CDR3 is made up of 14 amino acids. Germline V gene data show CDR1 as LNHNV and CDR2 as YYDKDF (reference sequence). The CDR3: CATSRTSGGETQYF. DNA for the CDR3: TGTGCCACCAGCAGAACGAGCGGGGGTGAGACCCAGTACTTC.

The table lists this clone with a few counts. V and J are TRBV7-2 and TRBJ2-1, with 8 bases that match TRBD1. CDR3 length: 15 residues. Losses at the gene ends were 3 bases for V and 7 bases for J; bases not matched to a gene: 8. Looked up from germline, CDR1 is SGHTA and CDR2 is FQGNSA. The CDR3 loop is CASSFRGQPENEQFF. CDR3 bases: TGTGCCAGCAGCTTCAGGGGGCAGCCAGAGAATGAGCAGTTCTTC.

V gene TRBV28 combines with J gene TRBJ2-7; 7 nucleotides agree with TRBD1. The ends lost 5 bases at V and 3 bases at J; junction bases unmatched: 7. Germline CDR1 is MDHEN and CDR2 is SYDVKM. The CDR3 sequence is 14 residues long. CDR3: CASSASPGGYEQYF. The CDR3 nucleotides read TGTGCCAGCAGTGCCAGTCCAGGGGGCTACGAGCAGTACTTC.

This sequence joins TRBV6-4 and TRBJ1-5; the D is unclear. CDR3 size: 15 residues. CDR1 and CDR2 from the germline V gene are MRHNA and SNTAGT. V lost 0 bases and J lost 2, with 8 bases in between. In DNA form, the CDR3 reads TGTGCCAGCAGTGACTCAAGGGAGGGCAATCAGCCCCAGCATTTT. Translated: CASSDSREGNQPQHF.

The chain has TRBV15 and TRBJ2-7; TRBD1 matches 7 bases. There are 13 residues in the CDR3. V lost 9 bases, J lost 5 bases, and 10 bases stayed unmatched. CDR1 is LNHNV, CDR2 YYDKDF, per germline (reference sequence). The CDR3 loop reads CATGVKGADEQYF. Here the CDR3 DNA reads TGTGCCACAGGGGTAAAGGGGGCGGACGAGCAGTACTTC.

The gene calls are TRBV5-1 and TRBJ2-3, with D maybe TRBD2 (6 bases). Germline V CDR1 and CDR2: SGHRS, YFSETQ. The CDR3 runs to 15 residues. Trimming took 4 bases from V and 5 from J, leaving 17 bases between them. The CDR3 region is CASSKGGAVLDTQYF. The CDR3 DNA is TGCGCCAGCAGCAAGGGCGGGGCCGTCCTAGATACGCAGTATTTT. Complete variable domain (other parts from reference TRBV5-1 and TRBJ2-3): KAGVTQTPRYLIKTRGQQVTLSCSPISGHRSVSWYQQTPGQGLQFLFEYFSETQRNKGNFPGRFSGRQFSNSRSEMNVSTLELGDSALYLCASSKGGAVLDTQYFGPGTRLTVL.

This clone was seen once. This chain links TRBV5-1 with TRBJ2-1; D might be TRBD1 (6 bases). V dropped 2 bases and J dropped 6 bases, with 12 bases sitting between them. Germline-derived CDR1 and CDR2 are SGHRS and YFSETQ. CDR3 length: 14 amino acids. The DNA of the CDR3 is TGCGCCAGCAGCTTCGTTGCAGGGGTCAATGAGCAGTTCTTC. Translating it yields CASSFVAGVNEQFF.